This passage covers 2 T cell receptor beta chains from one sample sequenced in a study of human T cells and chemical hapten exposure. Time point indicated: pre-sensitization, week 0. Treatment noted: therapeutic diphenylcyclopropenone sensitization with weekly scalp DPC. TCRdb analysed the RACE reads with MiXCR anew, one entry per CDR3 protein. The sample carries 200,000 to 300,000 distinct CDR3 sequences, about 8.6% recorded once. The sample consisted of whole blood, taken in connection with sensitization to the hapten diphenylcyclopropenone (DPC). The receptors were sampled from a woman between 40 and 50 years old with alopecia areata. Some clones in this sample may be carry-over from other donors' samples.

A few counts support this clonotype. The chain is built from TRBV9 and TRBJ1-6; D uncertain. This CDR3 contains 14 residues. Trimming removed 0 bases at V and 6 bases at J, with 7 bases between. Looked up from germline, CDR1 is SGDLS and CDR2 is YYNGEE. CDR3 sequence: CASSVGDGNSPLHF. CDR3 nucleotide sequence: TGTGCCAGCAGCGTAGGGGATGGTAATTCACCCCTCCACTTT.

This chain links TRBV11-1 with TRBJ1-1; D not resolved. Deletions cut 1 base from V and 10 bases from J, with 16 bases between. This CDR3 comprises 14 residues. Germline V gene sequence: CDR1 SGHAT, CDR2 FQDESV (reference sequence). CDR3 sequence (DNA): TGTGCCAGCAGCTTAGAATCGCGGGGTGGTAGAGCTTTCTTT. Encoded protein: CASSLESRGGRAFF.